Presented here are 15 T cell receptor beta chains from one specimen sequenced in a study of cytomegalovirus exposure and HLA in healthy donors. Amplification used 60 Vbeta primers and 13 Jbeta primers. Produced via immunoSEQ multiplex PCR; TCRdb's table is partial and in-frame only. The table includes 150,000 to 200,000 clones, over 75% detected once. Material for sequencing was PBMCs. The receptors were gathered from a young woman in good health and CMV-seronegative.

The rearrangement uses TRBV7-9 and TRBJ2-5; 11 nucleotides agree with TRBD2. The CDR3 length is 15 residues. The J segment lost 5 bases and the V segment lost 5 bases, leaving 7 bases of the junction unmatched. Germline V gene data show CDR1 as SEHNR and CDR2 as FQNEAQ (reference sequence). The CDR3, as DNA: TGTGCCAGCAGCACCTATAGCGGGGGGGCGGAGACCCAGTACTTC. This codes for CASSTYSGGAETQYF.

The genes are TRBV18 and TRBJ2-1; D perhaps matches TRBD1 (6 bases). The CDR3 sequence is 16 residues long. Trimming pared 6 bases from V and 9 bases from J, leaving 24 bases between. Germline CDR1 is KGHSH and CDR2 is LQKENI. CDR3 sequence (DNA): TGTGCCAGCTCGTTGACAGGCACACTGTTAAACATTGAGCAGTTCTTC. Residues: CASSLTGTLLNIEQFF.

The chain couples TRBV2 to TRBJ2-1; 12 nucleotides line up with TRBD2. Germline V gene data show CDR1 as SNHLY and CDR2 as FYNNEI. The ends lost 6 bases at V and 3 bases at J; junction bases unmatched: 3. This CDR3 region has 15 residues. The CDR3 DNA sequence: TGTGCCAGCAGGGCGGGACTAGCGGGCTACAATGAGCAGTTCTTC. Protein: CASRAGLAGYNEQFF.

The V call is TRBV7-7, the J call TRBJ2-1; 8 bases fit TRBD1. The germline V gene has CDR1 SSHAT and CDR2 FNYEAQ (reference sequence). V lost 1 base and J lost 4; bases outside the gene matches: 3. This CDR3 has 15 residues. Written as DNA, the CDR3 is TGTGCCAGCAGCTTAGGGACAGGGACTTACAATGAGCAGTTCTTC. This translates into CASSLGTGTYNEQFF.

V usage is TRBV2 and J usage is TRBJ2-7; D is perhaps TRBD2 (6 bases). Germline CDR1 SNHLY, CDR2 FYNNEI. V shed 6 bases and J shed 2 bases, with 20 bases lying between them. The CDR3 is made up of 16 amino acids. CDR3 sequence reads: CASRESAGTYTYEQYF. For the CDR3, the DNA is TGTGCCAGCAGAGAGAGCGCGGGGACGTACACCTACGAGCAGTACTTC. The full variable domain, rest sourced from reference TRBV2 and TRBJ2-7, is EPEVTQTPSHQVTQMGQEVILRCVPISNHLYFYWYRQILGQKVEFLVSFYNNEISEKSEIFDDQFSVERPDGSNFTLKIRSTKLEDSAMYFCASRESAGTYTYEQYFGPGTRLTVT.

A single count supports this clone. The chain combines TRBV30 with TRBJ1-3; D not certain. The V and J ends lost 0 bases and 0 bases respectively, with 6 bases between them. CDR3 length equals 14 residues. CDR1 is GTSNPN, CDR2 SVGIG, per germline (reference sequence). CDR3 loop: CAWSVTISGNTIYF. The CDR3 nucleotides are TGTGCCTGGAGTGTAACTATCTCTGGAAACACCATATATTTT. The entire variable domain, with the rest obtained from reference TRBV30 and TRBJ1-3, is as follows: SQTIHQWPATLVQPVGSPLSLECTVEGTSNPNLYWYRQAAGRGLQLLFYSVGIGQISSEVPQNLSASRPQDRQFILSSKKLLLSDSGFYLCAWSVTISGNTIYFGEGSWLTVV.

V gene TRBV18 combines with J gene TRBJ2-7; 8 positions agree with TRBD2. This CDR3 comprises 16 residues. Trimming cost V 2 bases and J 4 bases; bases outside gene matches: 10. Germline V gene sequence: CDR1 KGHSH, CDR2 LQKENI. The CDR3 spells CASSPNGGGLVYEQYF. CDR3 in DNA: TGTGCCAGCTCACCAAACGGGGGGGGTTTAGTGTACGAGCAGTACTTC.

The CDR3 spells CASRVSGGLGRRDTQYF. Here the CDR3 DNA reads TGTGCCAGCAGGGTTTCGGGGGGCCTAGGGAGACGGGATACGCAGTATTTT. The J gene is TRBJ2-3, the V gene TRBV27; D perhaps matches TRBD2 (7 bases). Trimming pared 6 bases from V and 6 bases from J, leaving 25 bases between. This CDR3 contains 17 residues. CDR1 is MNHEY and CDR2 is SMNVEV in the germline V gene (reference sequence).

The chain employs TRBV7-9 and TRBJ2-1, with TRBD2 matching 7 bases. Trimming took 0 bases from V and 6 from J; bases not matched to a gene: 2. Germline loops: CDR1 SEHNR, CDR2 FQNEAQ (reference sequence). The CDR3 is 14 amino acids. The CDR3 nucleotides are TGTGCCAGCAGCTTAGCGGGGGAGGGCAATGAGCAGTTCTTC. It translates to CASSLAGEGNEQFF.

CDR3 amino acids: CAISSGTKGTEAFF. In DNA, the CDR3 is TGTGCCATCAGCTCCGGGACAAAAGGCACTGAAGCTTTCTTT. This rearrangement joins TRBV10-3 to TRBJ1-1, with D perhaps TRBD1 (6 bases). CDR1 is ENHRY and CDR2 is SYGVKD in the germline V gene. V was trimmed by 6 bases and J by 4 bases, leaving 15 bases between them. This CDR3 spans 14 amino acids.

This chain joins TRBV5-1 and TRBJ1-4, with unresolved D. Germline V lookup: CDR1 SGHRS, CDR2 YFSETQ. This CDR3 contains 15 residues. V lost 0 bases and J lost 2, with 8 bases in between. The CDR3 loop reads CASSLALQTNEKLFF. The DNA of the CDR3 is TGCGCCAGCAGCTTGGCCTTACAGACTAATGAAAAACTGTTTTTT.

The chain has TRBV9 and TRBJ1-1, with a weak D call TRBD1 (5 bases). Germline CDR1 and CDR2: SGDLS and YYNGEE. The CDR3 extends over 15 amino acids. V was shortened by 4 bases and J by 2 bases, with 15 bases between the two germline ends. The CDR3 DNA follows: TGTGCCAGCAGCTCAGGACGGACAACAAACACTGAAGCTTTCTTT. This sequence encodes CASSSGRTTNTEAFF.

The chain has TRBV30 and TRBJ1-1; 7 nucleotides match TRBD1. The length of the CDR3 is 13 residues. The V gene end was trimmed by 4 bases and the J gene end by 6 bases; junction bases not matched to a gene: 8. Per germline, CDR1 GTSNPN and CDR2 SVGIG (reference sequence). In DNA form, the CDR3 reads TGTGCCTGGATCCGGGACAGCTACGCTGAAGCTTTCTTT. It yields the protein CAWIRDSYAEAFF.

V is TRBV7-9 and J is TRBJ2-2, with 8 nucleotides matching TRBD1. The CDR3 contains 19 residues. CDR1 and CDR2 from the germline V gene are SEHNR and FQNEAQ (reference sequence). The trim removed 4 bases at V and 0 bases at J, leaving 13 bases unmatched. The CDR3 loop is CASSSRYPRQGPNTGELFF. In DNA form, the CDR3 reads TGTGCCAGCAGCTCACGATACCCCAGACAGGGGCCGAACACCGGGGAGCTGTTTTTT.

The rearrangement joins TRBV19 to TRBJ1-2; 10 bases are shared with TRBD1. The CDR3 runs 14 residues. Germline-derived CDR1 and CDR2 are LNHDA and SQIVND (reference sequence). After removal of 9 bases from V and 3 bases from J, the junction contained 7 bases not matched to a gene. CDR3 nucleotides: TGTGCCAGCGCCGGGACAGGGGCCTACTATGGCTACACCTTC. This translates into CASAGTGAYYGYTF.